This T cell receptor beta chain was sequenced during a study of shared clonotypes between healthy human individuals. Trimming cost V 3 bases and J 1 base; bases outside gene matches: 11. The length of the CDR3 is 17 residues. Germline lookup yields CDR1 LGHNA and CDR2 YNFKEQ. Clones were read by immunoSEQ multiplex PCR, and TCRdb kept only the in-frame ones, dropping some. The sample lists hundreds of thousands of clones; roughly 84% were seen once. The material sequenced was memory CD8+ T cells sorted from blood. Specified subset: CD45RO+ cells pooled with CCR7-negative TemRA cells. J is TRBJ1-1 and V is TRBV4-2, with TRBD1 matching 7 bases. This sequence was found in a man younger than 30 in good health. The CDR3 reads CASSHDPGGGENTEAFF. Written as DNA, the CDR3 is TGTGCCAGCAGCCACGACCCCGGAGGGGGCGAGAACACTGAAGCTTTCTTT.